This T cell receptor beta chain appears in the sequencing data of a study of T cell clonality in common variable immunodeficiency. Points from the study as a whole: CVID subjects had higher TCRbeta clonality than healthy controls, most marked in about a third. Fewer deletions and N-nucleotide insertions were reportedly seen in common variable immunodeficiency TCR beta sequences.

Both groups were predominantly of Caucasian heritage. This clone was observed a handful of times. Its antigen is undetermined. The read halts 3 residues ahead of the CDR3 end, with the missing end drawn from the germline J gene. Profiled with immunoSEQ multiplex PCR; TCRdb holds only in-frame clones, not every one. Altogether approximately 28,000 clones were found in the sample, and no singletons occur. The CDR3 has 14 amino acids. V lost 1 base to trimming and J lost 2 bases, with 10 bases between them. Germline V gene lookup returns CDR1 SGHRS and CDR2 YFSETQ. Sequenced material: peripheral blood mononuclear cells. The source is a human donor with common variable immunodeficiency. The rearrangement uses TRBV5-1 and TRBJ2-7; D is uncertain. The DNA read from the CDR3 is TGCGCCAGCAGCTTGAATAGGCAGGCCTACGAG. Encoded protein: CASSLNRQAYE. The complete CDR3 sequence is CASSLNRQAYEQYF.